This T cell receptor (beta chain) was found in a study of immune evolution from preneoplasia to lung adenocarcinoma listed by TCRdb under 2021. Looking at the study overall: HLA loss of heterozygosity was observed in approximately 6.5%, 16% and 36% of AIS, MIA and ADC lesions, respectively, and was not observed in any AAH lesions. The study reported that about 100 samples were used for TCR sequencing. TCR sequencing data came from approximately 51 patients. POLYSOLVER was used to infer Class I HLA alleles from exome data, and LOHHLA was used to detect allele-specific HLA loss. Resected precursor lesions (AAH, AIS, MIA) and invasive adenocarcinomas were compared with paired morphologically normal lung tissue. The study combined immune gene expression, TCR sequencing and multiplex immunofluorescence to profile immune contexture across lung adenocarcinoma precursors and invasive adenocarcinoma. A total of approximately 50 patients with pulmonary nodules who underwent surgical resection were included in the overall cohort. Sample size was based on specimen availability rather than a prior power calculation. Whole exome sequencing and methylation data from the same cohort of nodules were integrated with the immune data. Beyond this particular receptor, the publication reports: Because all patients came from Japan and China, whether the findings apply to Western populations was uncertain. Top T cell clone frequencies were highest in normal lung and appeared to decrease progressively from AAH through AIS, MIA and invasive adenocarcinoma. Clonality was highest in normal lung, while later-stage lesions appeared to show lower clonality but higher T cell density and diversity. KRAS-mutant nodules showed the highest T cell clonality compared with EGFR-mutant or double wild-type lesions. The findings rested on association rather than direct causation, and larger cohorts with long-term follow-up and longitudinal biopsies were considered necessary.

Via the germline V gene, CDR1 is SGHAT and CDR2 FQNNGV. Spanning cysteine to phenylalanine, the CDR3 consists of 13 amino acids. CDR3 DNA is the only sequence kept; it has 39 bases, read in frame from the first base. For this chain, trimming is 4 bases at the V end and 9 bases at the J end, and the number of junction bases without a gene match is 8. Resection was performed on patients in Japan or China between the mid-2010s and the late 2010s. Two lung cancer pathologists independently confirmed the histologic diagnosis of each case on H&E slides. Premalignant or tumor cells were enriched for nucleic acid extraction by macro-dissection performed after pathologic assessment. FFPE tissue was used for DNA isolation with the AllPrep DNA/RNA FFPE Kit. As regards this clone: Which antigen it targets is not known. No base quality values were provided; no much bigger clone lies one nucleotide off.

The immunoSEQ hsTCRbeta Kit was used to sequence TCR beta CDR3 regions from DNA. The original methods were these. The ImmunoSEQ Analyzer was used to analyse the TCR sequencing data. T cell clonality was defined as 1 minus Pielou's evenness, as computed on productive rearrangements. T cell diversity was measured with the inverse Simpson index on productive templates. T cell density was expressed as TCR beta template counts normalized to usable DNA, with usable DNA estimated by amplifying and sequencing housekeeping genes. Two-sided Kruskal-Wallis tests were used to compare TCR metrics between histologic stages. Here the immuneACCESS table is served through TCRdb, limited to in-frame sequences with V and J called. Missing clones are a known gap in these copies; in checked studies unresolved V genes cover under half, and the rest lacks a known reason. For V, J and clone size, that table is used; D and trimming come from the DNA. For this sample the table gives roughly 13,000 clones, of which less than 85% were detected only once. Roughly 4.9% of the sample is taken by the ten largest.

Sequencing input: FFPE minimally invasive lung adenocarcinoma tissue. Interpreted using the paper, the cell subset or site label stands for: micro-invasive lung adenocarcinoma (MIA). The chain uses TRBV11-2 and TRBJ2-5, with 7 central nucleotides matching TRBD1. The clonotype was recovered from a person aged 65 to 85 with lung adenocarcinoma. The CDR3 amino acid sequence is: CASSSSDRDAQYF. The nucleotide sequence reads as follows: TGTGCCAGCAGCTCCTCCGACAGGGACGCCCAGTACTTC.